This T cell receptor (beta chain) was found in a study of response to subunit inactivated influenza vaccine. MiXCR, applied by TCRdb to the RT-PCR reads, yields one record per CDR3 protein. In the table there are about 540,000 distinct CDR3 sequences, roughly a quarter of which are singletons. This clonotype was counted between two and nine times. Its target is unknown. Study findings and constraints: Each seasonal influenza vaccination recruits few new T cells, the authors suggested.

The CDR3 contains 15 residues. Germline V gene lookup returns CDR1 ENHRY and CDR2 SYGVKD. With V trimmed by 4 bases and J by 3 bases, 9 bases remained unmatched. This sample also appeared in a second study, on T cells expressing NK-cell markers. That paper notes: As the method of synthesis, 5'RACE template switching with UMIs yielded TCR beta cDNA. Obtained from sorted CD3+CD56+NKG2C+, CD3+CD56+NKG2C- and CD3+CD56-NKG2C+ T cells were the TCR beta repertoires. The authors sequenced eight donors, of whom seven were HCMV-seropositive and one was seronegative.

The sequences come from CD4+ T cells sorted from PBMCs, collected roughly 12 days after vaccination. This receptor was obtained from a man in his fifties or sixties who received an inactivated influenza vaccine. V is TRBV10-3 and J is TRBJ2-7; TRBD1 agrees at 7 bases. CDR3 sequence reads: CAISGGGTDYYEQYF. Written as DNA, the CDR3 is TGTGCCATCAGTGGAGGTGGGACAGACTACTACGAGCAGTACTTC.